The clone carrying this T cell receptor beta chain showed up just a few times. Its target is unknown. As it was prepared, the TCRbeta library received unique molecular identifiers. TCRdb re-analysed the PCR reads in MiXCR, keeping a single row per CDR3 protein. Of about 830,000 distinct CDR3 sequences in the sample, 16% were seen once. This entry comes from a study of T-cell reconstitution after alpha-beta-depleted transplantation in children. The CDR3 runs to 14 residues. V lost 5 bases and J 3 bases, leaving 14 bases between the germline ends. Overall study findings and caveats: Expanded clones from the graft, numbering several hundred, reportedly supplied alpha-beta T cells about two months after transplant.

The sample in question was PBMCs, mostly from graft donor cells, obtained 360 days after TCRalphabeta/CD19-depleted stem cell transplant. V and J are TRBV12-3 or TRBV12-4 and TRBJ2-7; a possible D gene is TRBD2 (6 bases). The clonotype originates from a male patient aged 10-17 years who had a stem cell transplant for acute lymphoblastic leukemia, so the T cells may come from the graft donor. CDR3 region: CASSKSAGSYEQYF. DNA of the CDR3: TGTGCCAGCAGTAAGAGCGCGGGGAGCTACGAGCAGTACTTC.